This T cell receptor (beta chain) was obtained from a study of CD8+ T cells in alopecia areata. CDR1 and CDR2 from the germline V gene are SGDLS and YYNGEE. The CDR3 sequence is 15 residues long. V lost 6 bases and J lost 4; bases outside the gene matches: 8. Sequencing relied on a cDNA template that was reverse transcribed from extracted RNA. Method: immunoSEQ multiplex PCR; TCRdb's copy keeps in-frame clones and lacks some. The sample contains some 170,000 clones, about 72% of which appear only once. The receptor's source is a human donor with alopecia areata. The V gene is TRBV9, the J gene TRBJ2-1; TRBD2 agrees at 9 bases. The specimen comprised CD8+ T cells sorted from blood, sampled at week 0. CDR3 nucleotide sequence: TGTGCCAGCACCGACCCGGCGGGGGGGTACAATGAGCAGTTCTTC. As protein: CASTDPAGGYNEQFF.